These 2 T cell receptor beta chains share one sample of origin, sequenced in a study of blood T cell repertoires in COVID-19. Using immunoSEQ multiplex PCR, the repertoire was profiled, and TCRdb retains in-frame clones only, with some absent. The table shows about 210,000 clones, with around nine tenths occurring only once. The sample was PBMCs or T cells enriched from blood (not recorded which). The receptor source for this set is a woman aged 30 to 39 who had been exposed to COVID-19.

This chain connects TRBV6-1 to TRBJ1-2; no reliable D call. The CDR3 covers 17 residues. The V and J ends lost 2 bases and 0 bases respectively, with 16 bases between them. CDR1 is MNHNS and CDR2 is SASEGT in the germline V gene. The CDR3 sequence is CASSESPRVGANYGYTF. CDR3 DNA: TGTGCCAGCAGTGAATCACCACGGGTAGGAGCTAACTATGGCTACACCTTC.

This clone was picked up one time. V and J are TRBV2 and TRBJ2-7; 11 bases align to TRBD2. J was trimmed by 2 bases and V by 3 bases; bases with no gene match: 9. The CDR3 loop spans 17 amino acids. Germline assignment: CDR1 SNHLY and CDR2 FYNNEI. This CDR3 is CASSEAPGTSGPYEQYF. For the CDR3, the DNA is TGTGCCAGCAGTGAGGCCCCCGGGACTAGCGGTCCCTACGAGCAGTACTTC.